The rows below give T cell receptor beta chains drawn from one sample of a study of T cells in Graves' hyperthyroidism and ophthalmopathy. TCRdb itself ran the multiplex PCR reads through MiXCR, one entry per CDR3 protein. The sample shows about 500,000 distinct CDR3 sequences, 15% to 20% of them seen only once. Sequencing was carried out using blood. These receptors were taken from a woman aged 18-35 years with Graves' ophthalmopathy. Each CDR3 is given with its conserved first and last residue. The D gene is left open where the match is weak. Some rows have no size entry. The others give once, few or many, or a class for an expanded clone.

d_call clone_size j_call v_call cdr3_aa cdr3_nt
. . TRBJ2-4 TRBV27 CASSLGPSVDTKNIQYF TGTGCCAGCAGTTTGGGTCCGTCGGTGGATACCAAAAACATTCAGTACTTC
. few TRBJ2-7 TRBV27 CASSGDIRLEQYF TGTGCCAGCAGCGGGGACATCCGACTCGAGCAGTACTTC
TRBD1 . TRBJ2-2 TRBV6-1 CASKGTADTGELFF TGTGCCAGCAAGGGGACAGCGGACACCGGGGAGCTGTTTTTT
. . TRBJ1-2 TRBV6-1 CASSPGPERSYGYTF TGTGCCAGCAGTCCGGGACCGGAGAGGAGCTATGGCTACACCTTC
TRBD2 . TRBJ2-3 TRBV4-1 CASSQEGTSSTDTQYF TGCGCCAGCAGCCAAGAAGGGACTAGTAGCACAGATACGCAGTATTTT
TRBD2 . TRBJ2-1 TRBV7-2 CASSPLGGGLAHNEQFF TGTGCCAGCAGCCCCCTCGGGGGTGGACTAGCGCATAATGAGCAGTTCTTC
TRBD2 many TRBJ2-7 TRBV10-3 CAISENGLAGNYEQYF TGTGCCATCAGTGAGAACGGACTAGCGGGTAACTACGAGCAGTACTTC
. . TRBJ2-1 TRBV20-1 CSASDQRDNEQFF TGCAGTGCTAGTGACCAGCGGGACAATGAGCAGTTCTTC
TRBD2 . TRBJ2-1 TRBV12-3/TRBV12-4 CASSLADWLAGAYNEQFF TGTGCCAGCAGTTTAGCTGATTGGTTAGCGGGAGCCTACAATGAGCAGTTCTTC
TRBD1 . TRBJ2-2 TRBV24-1 CATSRGWGQTGAGELFF TGTGCCACCAGCCGAGGGTGGGGACAGACGGGCGCCGGGGAGCTGTTTTTT